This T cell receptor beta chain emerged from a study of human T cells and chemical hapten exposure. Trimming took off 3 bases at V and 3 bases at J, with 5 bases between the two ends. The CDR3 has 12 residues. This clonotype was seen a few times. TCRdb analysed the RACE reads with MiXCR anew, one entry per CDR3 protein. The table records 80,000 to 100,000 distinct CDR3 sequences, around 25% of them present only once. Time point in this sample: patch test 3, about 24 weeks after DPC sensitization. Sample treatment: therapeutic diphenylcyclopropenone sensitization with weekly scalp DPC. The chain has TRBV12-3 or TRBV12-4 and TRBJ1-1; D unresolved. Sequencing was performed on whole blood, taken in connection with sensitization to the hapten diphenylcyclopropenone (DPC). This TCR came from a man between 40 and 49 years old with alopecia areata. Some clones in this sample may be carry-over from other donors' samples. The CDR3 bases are TGTGCCAGCAGTTTTGGACACACTGAAGCTTTCTTT. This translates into CASSFGHTEAFF.